The T cell receptor beta chain under discussion was sequenced for a study of cytomegalovirus exposure and HLA in healthy donors. The CDR3 totals 15 residues. Germline V gene sequence: CDR1 SEHNR, CDR2 FQNEAQ (reference sequence). The PCR employed 60 Vbeta primers together with 13 Jbeta primers. This table comes from immunoSEQ multiplex PCR, and its TCRdb copy is limited to in-frame clones, with some not included. The sample yields over 95,000 clones, about 77% seen once. Study-level results: Previous analysis showed most TCR beta V segments were productive about 87% or about 30% of the time. The authors later linked a missense DCLRE1C variant to TCR beta V- and J-gene trimming. As was reported, the HLA-A and HLA-B alleles of most subjects were accurately predicted from TCR beta sequences.

About this clone itself: Its antigen is unidentified. The junction and the germline gene differ at one end; a read error may be behind it.

Sequenced sample: PBMCs. The gene calls are TRBV7-9 and TRBJ1-1, with 7 bases lining up with TRBD1. The receptor comes from a woman aged 30 to 39 in good health and CMV-seropositive. CDR3 sequence (DNA): TGTTCCAGCAGCTCGCAGGGACAGCTGAACACTGAAGCTTTCTTT. Translation gives CSSSSQGQLNTEAFF.